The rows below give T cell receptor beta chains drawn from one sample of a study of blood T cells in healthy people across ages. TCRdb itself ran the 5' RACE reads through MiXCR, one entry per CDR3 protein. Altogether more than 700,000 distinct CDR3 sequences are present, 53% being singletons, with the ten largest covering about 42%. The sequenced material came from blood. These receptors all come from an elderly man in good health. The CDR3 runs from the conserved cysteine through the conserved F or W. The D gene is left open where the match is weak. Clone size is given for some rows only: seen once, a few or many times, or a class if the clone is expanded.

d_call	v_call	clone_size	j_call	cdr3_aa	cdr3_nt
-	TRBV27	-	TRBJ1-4	CASSLIWGGEKLFF	TGTGCCAGCAGTTTAATCTGGGGAGGTGAAAAACTGTTTTTT
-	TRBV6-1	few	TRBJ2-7	CASRLGVVPYYEQYF	TGTGCCAGCAGGTTGGGGGTGGTTCCTTACTACGAGCAGTACTTC
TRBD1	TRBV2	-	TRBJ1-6	CASSYRGNYNSPLHF	TGTGCCAGTAGTTACAGGGGAAACTATAATTCACCCCTCCACTTT
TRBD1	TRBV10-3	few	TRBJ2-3	CAISETDRVGATDTQYF	TGTGCCATCAGTGAGACCGACAGGGTTGGAGCCACAGATACGCAGTATTTT
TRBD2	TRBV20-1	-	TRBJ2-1	CSASPSGGVGEQFF	TGCAGTGCTAGTCCTAGCGGGGGGGTTGGTGAGCAGTTCTTC
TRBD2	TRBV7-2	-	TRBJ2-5	CASSLATSAQYF	TGTGCCAGCAGCTTAGCGACTAGCGCCCAGTACTTC
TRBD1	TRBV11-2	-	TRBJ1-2	CASSVTRTGVDGYTF	TGTGCCAGCAGCGTAACGAGGACAGGGGTGGATGGCTACACCTTC
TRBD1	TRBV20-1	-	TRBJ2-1	CSAHPGQPFRDEQFF	TGCAGTGCTCATCCGGGACAGCCCTTTAGGGATGAGCAGTTCTTC
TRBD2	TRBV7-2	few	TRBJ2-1	CASSLRGLAAEQETQFF	TGTGCCAGCAGCTTAAGGGGCCTAGCGGCAGAGCAAGAGACCCAGTTCTTC
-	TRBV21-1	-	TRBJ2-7	CASSKEGDGRRMYNEQYF	TGTGCCAGCAGCAAAGAGGGCGATGGGAGAAGGATGTACAATGAGCAGTACTTC
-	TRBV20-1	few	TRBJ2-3	CSARVNSGYTDTQYF	TGCAGTGCTAGAGTTAATAGCGGATACACAGATACGCAGTATTTT
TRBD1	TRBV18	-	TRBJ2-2	CASSPQGQGHTGELFF	TGTGCCAGCTCACCCCAGGGACAGGGGCACACCGGGGAGCTGTTTTTT
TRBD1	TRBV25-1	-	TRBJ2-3	CASSGGTGLSRYAYF	TGTGCCAGCAGTGGAGGGACAGGGCTGTCCAGATACGCGTATTTT
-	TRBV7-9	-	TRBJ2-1	CASSFIIGSSYNEQFF	TGTGCCAGCAGCTTCATTATAGGGAGCTCCTACAATGAGCAGTTCTTC
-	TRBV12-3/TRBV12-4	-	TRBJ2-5	CACSSRLIQETQYF	TGTGCCTGCAGTTCGAGACTGATTCAAGAGACCCAGTACTTC
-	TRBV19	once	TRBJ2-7	CASSITYSYNEQYF	TGTGCCAGTAGTATAACTTACTCCTACAATGAGCAGTACTTC
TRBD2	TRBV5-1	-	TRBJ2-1	CASRSTSVSYNEQFF	TGCGCCAGCAGGTCCACTAGCGTCTCCTACAATGAGCAGTTCTTC